This is a list of T cell receptor beta chains from one sample in a study of cytomegalovirus exposure and HLA in healthy donors. TCRdb's table, derived via immunoSEQ multiplex PCR, lists solely in-frame clones and lacks some. The sample carries roughly 240,000 clones, about three quarters recorded once. Material for sequencing was PBMCs. These receptors all stem from a boy younger than 18 in good health and CMV-seronegative. Both conserved end residues are part of each CDR3. The D gene is left open where the match is weak. Size values are once, few and many counts, or a class for expanded clones, and some rows have none.

j_call	v_call	clone_size	d_call	cdr3_aa	cdr3_nt
TRBJ2-7	TRBV4-1	few	NA	CASSQEDEGSYEQYF	TGCGCCAGCAGCCAAGAAGATGAGGGTTCCTACGAGCAGTACTTC
TRBJ2-5	TRBV5-6	NA	TRBD1	CASSLLGTEETQYF	TGTGCCAGCAGCTTACTTGGGACAGAAGAGACCCAGTACTTC
TRBJ1-1	TRBV2	NA	NA	CASSEQANTEAFF	TGTGCCAGCAGTGAACAGGCCAACACTGAAGCTTTCTTT
TRBJ2-7	TRBV11-3	NA	NA	CASSFQGGDYEQYF	TGTGCCAGCAGCTTCCAGGGGGGAGACTACGAGCAGTACTTC
TRBJ1-3	TRBV5-4	NA	TRBD1	CASSPQPGQGRGNTIYF	TGTGCCAGCAGCCCCCAGCCGGGACAGGGGAGGGGAAACACCATATATTTT
TRBJ1-1	TRBV19	NA	TRBD1	CASSTGTAGGPEAFF	TGTGCCAGTAGTACCGGGACAGCTGGGGGCCCTGAAGCTTTCTTT
TRBJ1-4	TRBV7-8	NA	NA	CASSPFPHSGNEKLFF	TGTGCCAGCAGCCCCTTCCCTCACAGTGGTAATGAAAAACTGTTTTTT
TRBJ1-2	TRBV18	NA	TRBD1	CASSQGTGDGYTF	TGTGCCAGCTCACAGGGAACAGGGGATGGCTACACCTTC
TRBJ1-1	TRBV19	many	NA	CASSIGGMNTEAFF	TGTGCCAGTAGTATAGGGGGCATGAACACTGAAGCTTTCTTT
TRBJ2-2	TRBV2	NA	NA	CASSWTSLTGELFF	TGTGCCAGCAGTTGGACTTCCCTGACCGGGGAGCTGTTTTTT
TRBJ2-1	TRBV6-6	few	TRBD2	CASRPPGTSGRNEQFF	TGTGCCAGCAGGCCCCCCGGGACTAGCGGGAGAAATGAGCAGTTCTTC
TRBJ2-3	TRBV18	NA	TRBD2	CASSPGGRADTQYF	TGTGCCAGCTCACCAGGCGGGAGGGCAGATACGCAGTATTTT
TRBJ2-1	TRBV9	NA	NA	CASSLRDFYNEQFF	TGTGCCAGCAGCCTGAGGGACTTTTACAATGAGCAGTTCTTC
TRBJ2-7	TRBV7-9	NA	NA	CASSFHRDQFYEQYF	TGTGCCAGCAGCTTTCACAGGGATCAGTTCTACGAGCAGTACTTC
TRBJ1-2	TRBV6-5	NA	NA	CASSYDEGAGYTF	TGTGCCAGCAGTTACGACGAAGGGGCAGGCTACACCTTC
TRBJ1-3	TRBV6-1	few	NA	CASSPGIVAGNTIYF	TGTGCCAGCAGCCCCGGGATCGTAGCTGGAAACACCATATATTTT
TRBJ1-3	TRBV5-5	NA	NA	CASSWGEIGNTIYF	TGTGCCAGCAGCTGGGGGGAGATCGGAAACACCATATATTTT
TRBJ1-2	TRBV7-2	NA	NA	CASSLFWRDYGYTF	TGTGCCAGCAGCCTCTTTTGGAGGGACTATGGCTACACCTTC
TRBJ2-4	TRBV4-1	NA	TRBD2	CASRSTSGLINIQYF	TGCGCCAGCAGGTCGACTAGCGGCCTAATAAACATTCAGTACTTC
TRBJ1-1	TRBV5-1	NA	NA	CASRPQENTEAFF	TGCGCCAGCAGACCTCAGGAGAACACTGAAGCTTTCTTT
TRBJ2-7	TRBV12-5	NA	NA	CASGLVLGQVKGQYF	TGTGCTAGTGGTTTGGTATTGGGGCAGGTCAAGGGGCAGTACTTC
TRBJ1-1	TRBV6-6	few	NA	CASTSLMNTEAFF	TGTGCCAGCACCTCACTCATGAACACTGAAGCTTTCTTT
TRBJ1-2	TRBV29-1	once	NA	CSVEDLFTVYGYTF	TGCAGCGTTGAAGATCTGTTTACAGTCTATGGCTACACCTTC
TRBJ1-6	TRBV5-6	NA	NA	CASSFGGPNSPLHF	TGTGCCAGCAGCTTCGGGGGGCCTAATTCACCCCTCCACTTT
TRBJ2-3	TRBV5-1	NA	TRBD2	CASSPGLAGGLTDTQYF	TGCGCCAGCAGCCCCGGACTAGCGGGGGGACTCACAGATACGCAGTATTTT
TRBJ1-2	TRBV11-2	NA	TRBD1	CASSLGLQGAYGYTF	TGTGCCAGCAGCTTAGGTTTACAGGGGGCCTATGGCTACACCTTC
TRBJ2-7	TRBV5-1	NA	TRBD2	CASSGSGGAYEQYF	TGCGCCAGCAGCGGTAGCGGGGGGGCCTACGAGCAGTACTTC